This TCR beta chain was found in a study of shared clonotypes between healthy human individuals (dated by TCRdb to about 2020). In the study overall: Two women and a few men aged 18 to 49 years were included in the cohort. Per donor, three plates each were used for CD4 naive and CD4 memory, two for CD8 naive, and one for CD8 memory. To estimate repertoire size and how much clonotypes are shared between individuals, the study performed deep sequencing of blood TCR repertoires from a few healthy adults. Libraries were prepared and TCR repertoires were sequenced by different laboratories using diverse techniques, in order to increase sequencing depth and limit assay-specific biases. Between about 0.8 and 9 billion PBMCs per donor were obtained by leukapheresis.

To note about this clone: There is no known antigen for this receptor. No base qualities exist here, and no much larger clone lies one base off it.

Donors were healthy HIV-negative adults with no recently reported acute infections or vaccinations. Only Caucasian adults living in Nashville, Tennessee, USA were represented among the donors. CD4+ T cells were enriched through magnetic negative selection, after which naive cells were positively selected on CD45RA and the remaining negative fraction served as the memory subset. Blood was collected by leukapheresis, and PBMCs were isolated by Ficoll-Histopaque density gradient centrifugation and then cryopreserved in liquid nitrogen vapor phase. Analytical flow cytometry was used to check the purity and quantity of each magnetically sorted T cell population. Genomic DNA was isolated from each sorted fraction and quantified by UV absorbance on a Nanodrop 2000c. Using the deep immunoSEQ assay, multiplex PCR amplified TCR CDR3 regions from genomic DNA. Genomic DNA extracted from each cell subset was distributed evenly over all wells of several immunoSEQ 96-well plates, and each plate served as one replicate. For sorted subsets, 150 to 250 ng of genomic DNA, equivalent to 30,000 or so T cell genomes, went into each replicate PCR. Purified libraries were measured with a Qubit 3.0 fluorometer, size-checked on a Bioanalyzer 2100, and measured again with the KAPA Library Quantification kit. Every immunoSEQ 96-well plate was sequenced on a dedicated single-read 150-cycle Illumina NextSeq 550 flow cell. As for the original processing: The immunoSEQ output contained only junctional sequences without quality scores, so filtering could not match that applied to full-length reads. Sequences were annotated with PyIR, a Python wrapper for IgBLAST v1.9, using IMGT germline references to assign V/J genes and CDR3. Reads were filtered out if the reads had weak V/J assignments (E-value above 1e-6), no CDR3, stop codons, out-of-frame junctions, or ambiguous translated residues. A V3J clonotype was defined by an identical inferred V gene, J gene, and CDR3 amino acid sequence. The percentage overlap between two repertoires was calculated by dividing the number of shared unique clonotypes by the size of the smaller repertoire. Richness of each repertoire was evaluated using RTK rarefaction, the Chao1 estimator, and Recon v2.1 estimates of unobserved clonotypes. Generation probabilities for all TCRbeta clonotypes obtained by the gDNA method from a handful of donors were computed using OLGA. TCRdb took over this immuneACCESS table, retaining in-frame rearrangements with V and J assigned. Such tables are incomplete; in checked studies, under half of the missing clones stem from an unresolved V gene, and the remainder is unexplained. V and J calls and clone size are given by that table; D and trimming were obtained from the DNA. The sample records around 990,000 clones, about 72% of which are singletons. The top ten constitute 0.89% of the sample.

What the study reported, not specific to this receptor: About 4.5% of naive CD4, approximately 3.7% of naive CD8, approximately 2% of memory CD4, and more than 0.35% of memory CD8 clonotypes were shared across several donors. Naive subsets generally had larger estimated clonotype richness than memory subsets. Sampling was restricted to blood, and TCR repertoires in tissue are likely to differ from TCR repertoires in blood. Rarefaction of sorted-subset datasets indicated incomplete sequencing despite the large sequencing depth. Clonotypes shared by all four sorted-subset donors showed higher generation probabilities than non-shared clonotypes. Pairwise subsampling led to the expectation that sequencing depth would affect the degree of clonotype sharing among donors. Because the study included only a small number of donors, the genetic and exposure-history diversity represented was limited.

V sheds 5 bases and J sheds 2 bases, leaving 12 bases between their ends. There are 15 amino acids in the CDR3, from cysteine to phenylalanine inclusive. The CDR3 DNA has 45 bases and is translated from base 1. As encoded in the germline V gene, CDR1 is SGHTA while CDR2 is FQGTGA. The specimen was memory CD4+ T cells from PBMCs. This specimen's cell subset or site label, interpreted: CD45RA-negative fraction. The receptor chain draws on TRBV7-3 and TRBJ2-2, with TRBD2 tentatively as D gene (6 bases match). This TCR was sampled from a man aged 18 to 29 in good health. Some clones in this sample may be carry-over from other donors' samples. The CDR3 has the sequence CASSPGSGNTGELFF. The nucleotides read TGTGCCAGCAGCCCCGGTAGCGGCAACACCGGGGAGCTGTTTTTT.